These 27 T cell receptor beta chains were all obtained from the same sample, sequenced in a study of regulatory T cells in long-lasting Graves disease. Time point specified: persistent/refractory GD, antithyroid drugs over 5 years with positive TRAb. PBMC RNA served as the TCR library source. Arm-PCR with iRepertoire HTBI primers amplified the CDR3 regions for these TCR beta libraries. One entry per CDR3 protein results from TCRdb running MiXCR on the multiplex PCR reads. The sample records about 290,000 distinct CDR3 sequences, around 21% being singletons. Sequenced material: peripheral blood mononuclear cells (PBMCs), taken when the disease was refractory, from a patient treated with antithyroid drugs. These TCRs come from a female donor with Graves disease.

This clonotype was seen a handful of times. Just one base apart from a much larger clone, this may be a read error. Since the CDR3 does not end with the conserved phenylalanine or tryptophan, this likely comes from a read error. V and J are TRBV7-2 and TRBJ1-2, with D unclear. Looked up from germline, CDR1 is SGHTA and CDR2 is FQGNSA. There are 13 residues in the CDR3. V lost 1 base and J lost 5, with 8 bases in between. The chain's CDR3 is CASSLGGEYGYTL. Written as DNA, the CDR3 is TGTGCCAGCAGCTTAGGGGGTGAATATGGCTACACCCTC.

This sequence joins TRBV11-1 and TRBJ1-2; 7 bases align to TRBD1. With 7 bases clipped from V and 6 bases from J, the junction kept 5 bases outside the gene matches. Germline V gives CDR1 SGHAT, CDR2 FQDESV (reference sequence). The length of the CDR3 is 12 residues. CDR3 sequence (DNA): TGTGCCAGCAACGGACAGGCGGATGGCTACACCTTC. This encodes CASNGQADGYTF.

The table lists this clonotype with a few counts. This chain links TRBV4-2 with TRBJ1-5; D is unresolved. The CDR3 covers 13 residues. Trimming stripped 1 base from V and 11 bases from J, with 12 bases between. Germline lookup yields CDR1 LGHNA and CDR2 YNFKEQ. CDR3 sequence: CASSQGARSAQHF. The CDR3 nucleotides read TGTGCCAGCAGCCAAGGTGCCCGATCAGCCCAGCATTTT.

This chain connects TRBV4-3 to TRBJ1-1; D is unresolved. The CDR3 runs 15 residues. The V gene's germline CDR1 is LGHNA and CDR2 YSLEER. V was shortened by 0 bases and J by 4 bases, with 12 bases between the two germline ends. CDR3 residues: CASSQDRGLPTEAFF. For the CDR3, the DNA is TGCGCCAGCAGCCAAGATCGAGGGCTCCCCACTGAAGCTTTCTTT.

The chain combines TRBV29-1 with TRBJ2-5; 8 bases align to TRBD2. The V and J ends lost 4 bases and 5 bases, in that order; junction bases with no gene match: 9. CDR1 is SQVTM and CDR2 is ANQGSEA in the germline V gene. The CDR3 consists of 14 residues. The CDR3 sequence: CSVVGAGGGETQYF. The DNA of the CDR3 is TGCAGCGTTGTGGGGGCGGGGGGCGGGGAGACCCAGTACTTC. Full variable domain (rest looked up from reference TRBV29-1 and TRBJ2-5): SAVISQKPSRDICQRGTSLTIQCQVDSQVTMMFWYRQQPGQSLTLIATANQGSEATYESGFVIDKFPISRPNLTFSTLTVSNMSPEDSSIYLCSVVGAGGGETQYFGPGTRLLVL.

This chain joins TRBV12-3 or TRBV12-4 and TRBJ2-2; 11 nucleotides align to TRBD2. The trim removed 8 bases at V and 3 bases at J, leaving 8 bases unmatched. The CDR3 runs to 16 residues. CDR3 sequence (DNA): TGTGCCAGCCTGAAGGGGACTAGCGGTGACACCGGGGAGCTGTTTTTT. It translates to CASLKGTSGDTGELFF.

This chain uses TRBV6-2 or TRBV6-3 with TRBJ1-6, with 7 positions matching TRBD1. The germline V gene encodes CDR1 MNHEY and CDR2 SVGEGT. With V trimmed by 2 bases and J by 3 bases, 10 bases remained unmatched. This CDR3 is 18 amino acids long. The CDR3 nucleotides are TGTGCCAGCAGTTACGGGCCGACAGGGCTTTTCTATAATTCACCCCTCCACTTT. It specifies CASSYGPTGLFYNSPLHF.

This clonotype was detected ten times or more. The chain links TRBV2 to TRBJ2-3; D may be TRBD1 (5 bases). V was trimmed by 6 bases and J by 6 bases, leaving 16 bases between them. The CDR3 is 14 residues long. Looked up from germline, CDR1 is SNHLY and CDR2 is FYNNEI. CDR3 loop: CASRSSGSGDTQYF. The CDR3 DNA is TGTGCCAGCAGGAGCTCAGGGTCGGGCGATACGCAGTATTTT.

This clonotype was counted only a few times. This chain uses TRBV11-2 with TRBJ2-2; TRBD1 is a possible D gene (5 bases). Trimming shortened V by 2 bases and J by 6 bases, and 16 bases separated the two germline ends. Germline CDR1 SGHAT, CDR2 FQNNGV. This CDR3 is 16 amino acids long. The CDR3 region is CASSLSAGLDAGELFF. The CDR3 DNA reads as TGTGCCAGCAGCTTATCAGCAGGGTTGGACGCCGGGGAGCTGTTTTTT. Supplemented by reference TRBV11-2 and TRBJ2-2, the full variable domain reads EAGVAQSPRYKIIEKRQSVAFWCNPISGHATLYWYQQILGQGPKLLIQFQNNGVVDDSQLPKDRFSAERLKGVDSTLKIQPAKLEDSAVYLCASSLSAGLDAGELFFGEGSRLTVL.

As concerns this clonotype: A much larger clone lies a single base off, so this may be a read error. The chain employs TRBV7-9 and TRBJ2-5; a possible D gene is TRBD1 (6 bases). The CDR3 has 16 residues. The germline gives CDR1 SEHNR, CDR2 FQNEAQ (reference sequence). Trimming took off 5 bases at V and 5 bases at J, with 21 bases between the two ends. The CDR3 nucleotides are TGTGCCAGCAGCGTGCTCACCGGGACACCTGGGGAGACCCAGTACTTC. It specifies CASSVLTGTPGETQYF.

This clonotype was recorded at least ten times. The gene calls are TRBV18 and TRBJ2-7; TRBD2 is a possible D gene (5 bases). This CDR3 is built from 14 residues. V was trimmed by 0 bases and J by 1 base, leaving 7 bases between them. Germline V gives CDR1 KGHSH, CDR2 LQKENI. CDR3 sequence reads: CASSPPRGSYEQYF. DNA of the CDR3: TGTGCCAGCTCACCACCCCGGGGATCCTACGAGCAGTACTTC. The whole variable domain, filled in from reference TRBV18 and TRBJ2-7, reads NAGVMQNPRHLVRRRGQEARLRCSPMKGHSHVYWYRQLPEEGLKFMVYLQKENIIDESGMPKERFSAEFPKEGPSILRIQQVVRGDSAAYFCASSPPRGSYEQYFGPGTRLTVT.

This clonotype has more than one count but fewer than ten. This chain joins TRBV6-5 and TRBJ2-7; D possibly matches TRBD1 or TRBD2 (5 bases each). This CDR3 spans 15 amino acids. Germline V gene sequence: CDR1 MNHEY, CDR2 SVGAGI. V gave up 2 bases and J gave up 4 bases, with 15 bases separating them. DNA for the CDR3: TGTGCCAGCAGTTACCGCCGGGACGGCCATTACGAGCAGTACTTC. As protein: CASSYRRDGHYEQYF.

The rearrangement uses TRBV5-6 and TRBJ1-5; possibly TRBD1 for D (5 bases). Germline CDR1 reads SGHDT; CDR2 reads YYEEEE. V lost 2 bases to trimming and J lost 6 bases, with 18 bases between them. The CDR3 runs 16 residues. For the CDR3, the DNA is TGTGCCAGCAGCTTCGATCAGGGTATTATATTTCAGCCCCAGCATTTT. Residues: CASSFDQGIIFQPQHF.

The chain couples TRBV20-1 to TRBJ1-5, with D hard to call. Germline assignment: CDR1 DFQATT and CDR2 SNEGSKA (reference sequence). This CDR3 has 14 residues. V lost 3 bases, J lost 0 bases, and 9 bases lay in between. The CDR3 DNA follows: TGCAGTGCTAGGTGGCAGAATAGCAATCAGCCCCAGCATTTT. This codes for CSARWQNSNQPQHF.

The chain employs TRBV13 and TRBJ2-3, with 10 bases that match TRBD2. The CDR3 is 15 amino acids. In germline, CDR1 is PRHDT, CDR2 FYEKMQ (reference sequence). J gave up 4 bases and V 5 bases, and 6 bases lay outside the gene matches. The CDR3 is CASSRGTSASDTQYF. The CDR3, as DNA: TGTGCCAGCAGCCGCGGGACTAGCGCCTCAGATACGCAGTATTTT.

This clonotype was detected only a few times. The chain carries TRBV4-3 and TRBJ2-5; a possible D gene is TRBD1 (6 bases). The ends were cut back, 1 base at V and 2 bases at J, with 14 bases in the middle. CDR1 is LGHNA, CDR2 YSLEER, per germline. CDR3 length: 16 residues. The CDR3 reads CASSQGDRTYQETQYF. DNA for the CDR3: TGCGCCAGCAGCCAAGGTGACAGGACGTATCAAGAGACCCAGTACTTC.

V is TRBV5-1 and J is TRBJ2-3; D perhaps matches TRBD1 (6 bases). The CDR3 covers 15 residues. CDR1 and CDR2 (germline): SGHRS, YFSETQ. Trimming took off 3 bases at V and 2 bases at J, with 13 bases between the two ends. The CDR3 coding sequence is TGCGCCAGCAGCTCGACAGGACAGTACACAGATACGCAGTATTTT. Encoded protein: CASSSTGQYTDTQYF.

There are many counts of this clonotype. This sequence joins TRBV7-2 and TRBJ2-7; D unclear. The CDR3 length is 13 residues. Trimming cost V 5 bases and J 2 bases, with 10 bases left between them. In germline, CDR1 is SGHTA, CDR2 FQGNSA. The CDR3 here is CASSPQAPYEQYF. CDR3 DNA sequence: TGTGCCAGCAGCCCCCAGGCGCCCTACGAGCAGTACTTC.

This chain joins TRBV19 and TRBJ1-1; 7 bases map to TRBD1. Germline trimming cut 7 bases from V and 4 bases from J; bases unmatched to any gene: 9. The CDR3 is 14 amino acids. CDR1 and CDR2 from the germline V gene are LNHDA and SQIVND (reference sequence). The CDR3 DNA reads as TGTGCCAGTATTGGGACAGAGGAAAGCACTGAAGCTTTCTTT. Translated: CASIGTEESTEAFF. The full variable domain, in which reference TRBV19 and TRBJ1-1 provide the parts outside the CDR3, is DGGITQSPKYLFRKEGQNVTLSCEQNLNHDAMYWYRQDPGQGLRLIYYSQIVNDFQKGDIAEGYSVSREKKESFPLTVTSAQKNPTAFYLCASIGTEESTEAFFGQGTRLTVV.

This clonotype showed up just a few times. The rearrangement links TRBV9 to TRBJ2-7; D call uncertain. This CDR3 contains 14 residues. Germline V gives CDR1 SGDLS, CDR2 YYNGEE. Trimming left V 0 bases short and J 2 bases short, with 9 bases between. In DNA form, the CDR3 reads TGTGCCAGCAGCGTAGGTTCAAGCACCTACGAGCAGTACTTC. Amino acids: CASSVGSSTYEQYF.

There are a few counts of this clonotype. The rearrangement joins TRBV9 to TRBJ1-1; a weak D match, TRBD1 (5 bases). The ends were cut back, 0 bases at V and 10 bases at J, with 13 bases in the middle. The CDR3 totals 13 residues. Germline-derived CDR1 and CDR2 are SGDLS and YYNGEE. The CDR3 loop is CASSVDFGGVAFF. The CDR3 nucleotides are TGTGCCAGCAGCGTAGATTTCGGGGGGGTAGCTTTCTTT.

Only a few counts were recorded for this clonotype. The chain carries TRBV5-8 and TRBJ1-1; weak D call: TRBD1 (5 bases). The ends were cut back, 3 bases at V and 7 bases at J, with 16 bases in the middle. Germline assignment: CDR1 SGHTS and CDR2 YDEGEE. This CDR3 comprises 14 residues. Here the CDR3 reads CASSSQIGGLEAFF. For the CDR3, the DNA is TGTGCCAGCAGCTCGCAAATCGGGGGTCTTGAAGCTTTCTTT.

This clonotype showed up many times. The chain has TRBV27 and TRBJ2-6, with TRBD1 matching 7 bases. CDR3 size: 18 residues. From germline, CDR1 is MNHEY and CDR2 SMNVEV (reference sequence). J lost 0 bases, V lost 6 bases, and 11 bases had no gene match. The CDR3 protein is CASRPRQGTYSGANVLTF. DNA of the CDR3: TGTGCCAGCAGGCCAAGACAGGGAACGTACTCTGGGGCCAACGTCCTGACTTTC.

This clonotype was observed at least ten times. V is TRBV29-1 and J is TRBJ2-5; D possibly corresponds to TRBD2 (7 bases). V was shortened by 4 bases and J by 3 bases, with 12 bases between the two germline ends. The germline CDR1 and CDR2 sequences are SQVTM and ANQGSEA. The CDR3 is 13 amino acids. Here the CDR3 reads CSVVRGAEETQYF. In nucleotides, the CDR3 is TGCAGCGTTGTCCGGGGGGCAGAAGAGACCCAGTACTTC.

This clonotype showed up many times. This chain joins TRBV28 and TRBJ1-6, with D possibly matching TRBD1 (6 bases). Germline values: CDR1 MDHEN, CDR2 SYDVKM. Trimming took 2 bases from V and 12 from J, leaving 8 bases between them. The CDR3 covers 12 residues. CDR3 nucleotides: TGTGCCAGCAGTTTAGACAGGTTACCCCTCCACTTT. Protein sequence: CASSLDRLPLHF.

Only a few counts were recorded for this clonotype. J is TRBJ1-5 and V is TRBV3-1, with D hard to call. The CDR3 spans 14 residues. V dropped 0 bases and J dropped 2 bases, with 5 bases sitting between them. Germline-derived CDR1 and CDR2 are LGHDT and YNNKEL (reference sequence). CDR3 sequence reads: CASSQDPGNQPQHF. For the CDR3, the DNA is TGTGCCAGCAGCCAAGATCCGGGCAATCAGCCCCAGCATTTT.

J is TRBJ1-4 and V is TRBV29-1; 7 bases line up with TRBD1. The CDR3 extends over 13 amino acids. In germline, CDR1 is SQVTM, CDR2 ANQGSEA. The ends lost 4 bases at V and 4 bases at J; junction bases unmatched: 3. CDR3 residues: CSVVTGNNEKLFF. CDR3 in DNA: TGCAGCGTTGTGACAGGGAATAATGAAAAACTGTTTTTT.